The 29 T cell receptor beta chains reported below all come from one sample, sequenced in a study of T-cell memory formation after mild COVID-19. TCRdb re-called the 5' RACE reads with MiXCR, one entry per CDR3 protein. The table has approximately 210,000 distinct CDR3 sequences, approximately 20% seen once. Sequenced material: PBMCs or a T cell subset sorted from them (not recorded which). Receptor source: an adult woman who had mild COVID-19 (a few samples of this study predate the infection). Cell type and time point are not known.

This clonotype was seen a single time. This chain's CDR3 is CASSSIASYEQYF. As DNA, the CDR3 is TGTGCCAGCAGCTCTATTGCCTCTTACGAGCAGTACTTC. The gene calls are TRBV6-2 or TRBV6-3 and TRBJ2-7; D call uncertain. This CDR3 region has 13 residues. Trimming removed 6 bases from V and 4 bases from J, with 13 bases in between. CDR1 and CDR2 from the germline V gene are MNHEY and SVGEGT.

This clonotype was recorded a few times. V is TRBV7-9 and J is TRBJ2-3, with D possibly being TRBD2 (5 bases). Germline V lookup: CDR1 SEHNR, CDR2 FQNEAQ (reference sequence). There are 15 residues in the CDR3. V dropped 5 bases and J dropped 3 bases, with 15 bases sitting between them. The CDR3 protein is CASSRGLRLTDTQYF. In DNA form, the CDR3 reads TGTGCCAGCAGCCGAGGACTGAGGTTGACAGATACGCAGTATTTT.

This clonotype was detected a few times. The chain recombines TRBV6-2 or TRBV6-3 with TRBJ2-3; 9 bases match TRBD2. Germline V gives CDR1 MNHEY, CDR2 SVGEGT. Trimming at V came to 8 bases and at J to 3 bases, leaving 9 bases not matched to a gene. This CDR3 is built from 15 residues. The CDR3 coding sequence is TGTGCCAGCGCCGGGATTGCGGGAGGGACAGATACGCAGTATTTT. Its translation: CASAGIAGGTDTQYF.

This chain joins TRBV24-1 and TRBJ2-1; 16 nucleotides agree with TRBD2. Germline-derived CDR1 and CDR2 are KGHDR and SFDVKD. After removal of 3 bases from V and 0 bases from J, the junction contained 7 bases not matched to a gene. The CDR3 consists of 20 residues. CDR3 bases: TGTGCCACCAGTGATCCGGGACTAGCGGGGGGGCGGTTCTCCTACAATGAGCAGTTCTTC. It codes for CATSDPGLAGGRFSYNEQFF.

The V gene is TRBV14, the J gene TRBJ1-1; D possibly corresponds to TRBD1 (6 bases). Trimming removed 0 bases at V and 4 bases at J, with 9 bases between. The germline V gene encodes CDR1 SGHDN and CDR2 FVKESK. The CDR3 contains 14 residues. The DNA for the CDR3 is TGTGCCAGCAGCCAAGATGGGACACGCACTGAAGCTTTCTTT. This codes for CASSQDGTRTEAFF.

The chain uses TRBV7-2 and TRBJ2-7; D might be TRBD2 (6 bases). There are 15 residues in the CDR3. Between the trimmed V and J ends, which lost 1 base and 7 bases, there was a span of 17 bases. Germline values: CDR1 SGHTA, CDR2 FQGNSA. CDR3 loop: CASSLGGGGVREQYF. The CDR3 DNA is TGTGCCAGCAGCTTAGGGGGCGGAGGGGTGAGAGAGCAGTACTTC.

This clonotype was detected a few times. The chain joins TRBV4-2 to TRBJ2-2, with 10 positions matching TRBD1. With 6 bases clipped from V and 4 bases from J, the junction kept 5 bases outside the gene matches. From germline, CDR1 is LGHNA and CDR2 YNFKEQ. The CDR3 is 15 amino acids. In DNA, the CDR3 is TGTGCCAGCAGTCCGGGACAGGGGACCACCGGGGAGCTGTTTTTT. Protein: CASSPGQGTTGELFF.

This rearrangement joins TRBV14 to TRBJ1-2; 8 positions agree with TRBD1. The CDR3 contains 14 residues. Germline CDR1 is SGHDN and CDR2 is FVKESK. V lost 3 bases to trimming and J lost 8 bases; unmatched junction nucleotides: 8. The CDR3 here is CASSQLGQGGGYTF. In nucleotides, the CDR3 is TGTGCCAGCAGCCAGCTCGGACAGGGAGGAGGCTACACCTTC.

V and J are TRBV18 and TRBJ2-3; the D gene is possibly TRBD1 (6 bases). Germline CDR1 KGHSH, CDR2 LQKENI. The CDR3 is 15 residues long. V was trimmed by 4 bases and J by 0 bases, leaving 11 bases between them. Here the CDR3 DNA reads TGTGCCAGCTCACAAGGACAGCCTAGCACAGATACGCAGTATTTT. Amino acids: CASSQGQPSTDTQYF.

This sequence joins TRBV27 and TRBJ2-7, with TRBD1 matching over 8 bases. V trimming: 0 bases; J trimming: 5 bases; junction bases outside the gene matches: 6. The CDR3 is 15 residues long. The germline V gene has CDR1 MNHEY and CDR2 SMNVEV (reference sequence). The DNA for the CDR3 is TGTGCCAGCAGTTTATCCCGGACAGGGCGGAACGAGCAGTACTTC. Translated, it gives CASSLSRTGRNEQYF.

The chain recombines TRBV4-2 with TRBJ1-1; TRBD1 matches at 7 bases. The CDR3 runs 17 residues. After removal of 0 bases from V and 5 bases from J, the junction contained 12 bases not matched to a gene. Germline V gene lookup returns CDR1 LGHNA and CDR2 YNFKEQ. The CDR3 sequence is CASSQEVGGGVSTEAFF. CDR3 bases: TGTGCCAGCAGCCAAGAGGTTGGAGGGGGCGTTAGTACTGAAGCTTTCTTT.

V usage is TRBV7-2 and J usage is TRBJ1-3; D not resolved. Between the trimmed V and J ends, which lost 2 bases and 0 bases, there was a span of 11 bases. This CDR3 is built from 16 residues. Germline CDR1 reads SGHTA; CDR2 reads FQGNSA. For the CDR3, the DNA is TGTGCCAGCAGCTTAAATCCTCCAGTCTCTGGAAACACCATATATTTT. Amino acids: CASSLNPPVSGNTIYF.

This sequence joins TRBV18 and TRBJ1-2; D is possibly TRBD1 (6 bases). Germline CDR1 KGHSH, CDR2 LQKENI. The CDR3 has 13 amino acids. V was clipped by 6 bases and J by 4 bases, with 12 bases between them. The CDR3 loop is CASSGAEGYGYTF. The DNA of the CDR3 is TGTGCCAGCTCGGGGGCAGAGGGCTATGGCTACACCTTC. The whole variable domain, filled in from reference TRBV18 and TRBJ1-2, reads NAGVMQNPRHLVRRRGQEARLRCSPMKGHSHVYWYRQLPEEGLKFMVYLQKENIIDESGMPKERFSAEFPKEGPSILRIQQVVRGDSAAYFCASSGAEGYGYTFGSGTRLTVV.

This clonotype has a count of ten or more. The chain links TRBV12-3 or TRBV12-4 to TRBJ2-5; no clear D gene. The CDR3 extends over 12 amino acids. Between the trimmed V and J ends, which lost 6 bases and 5 bases, there was a span of 10 bases. CDR3 sequence (DNA): TGTGCCAGCAGCCTATATGGGGAGACCCAGTACTTC. This gives the protein CASSLYGETQYF.

This clonotype was seen only a few times. The chain is built from TRBV11-2 and TRBJ2-7, with 9 bases lining up with TRBD2. Germline CDR1 reads SGHAT; CDR2 reads FQNNGV. The CDR3 length is 15 residues. J was trimmed by 3 bases and V by 1 base; bases with no gene match: 4. This CDR3 is CASSLVPSGNYEQYF. The CDR3 bases are TGTGCCAGCAGCTTAGTCCCTAGCGGGAACTACGAGCAGTACTTC.

This chain connects TRBV7-9 to TRBJ2-3, with 9 bases fitting TRBD1. V shed 5 bases and J 10 bases; nucleotides not matched to a gene: 7. There are 13 residues in the CDR3. Per germline, CDR1 SEHNR and CDR2 FQNEAQ (reference sequence). Here the CDR3 DNA reads TGTGCCAGCAGCGCGGACAGGGGCCAGGCGCAGTATTTT. Translation gives CASSADRGQAQYF. Using reference TRBV7-9 and TRBJ2-3 for the parts outside the CDR3, the full variable domain is DTGVSQNPRHKITKRGQNVTFRCDPISEHNRLYWYRQTLGQGPEFLTYFQNEAQLEKSRLLSDRFSAERPKGSFSTLEIQRTEQGDSAMYLCASSADRGQAQYFGPGTRLTVL.

This clonotype was detected only a few times. The J gene is TRBJ2-3, the V gene TRBV5-5, with TRBD2 matching 9 bases. The J segment lost 6 bases and the V segment lost 0 bases, leaving 8 bases of the junction unmatched. The CDR3 loop spans 16 amino acids. CDR1 is SGHKS, CDR2 YYEKEE, per germline (reference sequence). The CDR3 DNA reads as TGTGCCAGCAGCTTGGAGGCGGGAGGGCCGTGGGATACGCAGTATTTT. Amino acid sequence: CASSLEAGGPWDTQYF.

In this sample, this clonotype turned up a few times. J is TRBJ2-5 and V is TRBV2; no firm D call. Germline V gives CDR1 SNHLY, CDR2 FYNNEI. The V end was cut by 0 bases, the J end by 7 bases, with 6 bases between. The CDR3 has 12 residues. The CDR3 nucleotides read TGTGCCAGCAGTGAAGCGCGGCGGACCCAGTACTTC. Translated, it gives CASSEARRTQYF.

This clonotype was found many times. The chain combines TRBV19 with TRBJ1-1, with 7 bases matching TRBD1. The CDR3 runs 13 residues. In germline, CDR1 is LNHDA, CDR2 SQIVND (reference sequence). The ends lost 4 bases at V and 4 bases at J; junction bases unmatched: 3. The CDR3 is CASSNTGVTEAFF. CDR3 bases: TGTGCCAGTAGTAACACAGGGGTCACTGAAGCTTTCTTT.

The rearrangement links TRBV7-9 to TRBJ2-1, with 13 bases fitting TRBD2. Unmatched junction bases numbered 27, after V lost 5 bases and J lost 5 bases. This CDR3 contains 23 residues. The germline gives CDR1 SEHNR, CDR2 FQNEAQ (reference sequence). CDR3 residues: CASSRGTAWTSGGSVSLDNEQFF. The CDR3 nucleotides are TGTGCCAGCAGCCGGGGAACCGCGTGGACTAGCGGGGGAAGTGTCTCCCTTGACAATGAGCAGTTCTTC.

This clonotype occurred many times. J is TRBJ2-7 and V is TRBV5-1; 7 nucleotides match TRBD2. CDR1 and CDR2 (germline): SGHRS, YFSETQ. V lost 4 bases and J lost 1; bases outside the gene matches: 5. The CDR3 consists of 14 residues. The CDR3 here is CASSKTSPSYEQYF. The CDR3 nucleotides are TGCGCCAGCAGCAAGACTAGCCCTTCCTACGAGCAGTACTTC.

This clonotype was found many times. V usage is TRBV4-3 and J usage is TRBJ1-2, with D tentatively TRBD1 (6 bases). V lost 0 bases to trimming and J lost 8 bases, with 10 bases between them. The CDR3 extends over 13 amino acids. Germline lookup yields CDR1 LGHNA and CDR2 YSLEER. The CDR3 sequence: CASSQDWGLGYTF. CDR3 nucleotides: TGCGCCAGCAGCCAAGACTGGGGGCTCGGCTACACCTTC.

This clonotype has a handful of counts. This rearrangement joins TRBV29-1 to TRBJ1-2, with D perhaps matching TRBD1 (6 bases). Germline values: CDR1 SQVTM, CDR2 ANQGSEA. The CDR3 covers 12 residues. The V end was cut by 5 bases, the J end by 2 bases, with 9 bases between. CDR3 loop: CSVPTGNYGYTF. CDR3 nucleotide sequence: TGCAGCGTTCCCACAGGGAACTATGGCTACACCTTC.

The chain has TRBV5-1 and TRBJ1-1; D is unresolved. The germline V and J ends were trimmed by 0 bases and 1 base, with 16 bases remaining between them. The CDR3 has 17 residues. Germline assignment: CDR1 SGHRS and CDR2 YFSETQ. CDR3 region: CASSLVPGRGRNTEAFF. As DNA, the CDR3 is TGCGCCAGCAGCTTGGTACCGGGCCGTGGAAGGAACACTGAAGCTTTCTTT.

The table lists this clonotype with a few counts. This chain connects TRBV18 to TRBJ2-7; 9 bases are shared with TRBD2. The junction had 6 bases not matched to a gene; V was cut back by 4 bases and J by 2 bases. CDR1 KGHSH and CDR2 LQKENI come from the germline V gene. This CDR3 spans 15 amino acids. The CDR3 coding sequence is TGTGCCAGCTCACGGGGACTAGCAGAAACCTACGAGCAGTACTTC. Amino acids: CASSRGLAETYEQYF. The variable domain in full, with the rest retrieved from reference TRBV18 and TRBJ2-7, is NAGVMQNPRHLVRRRGQEARLRCSPMKGHSHVYWYRQLPEEGLKFMVYLQKENIIDESGMPKERFSAEFPKEGPSILRIQQVVRGDSAAYFCASSRGLAETYEQYFGPGTRLTVT.

This clonotype was seen only a few times. The chain couples TRBV4-3 to TRBJ1-1, with D possibly TRBD1 on 5 matching bases. The V gene's germline CDR1 is LGHNA and CDR2 YSLEER. The CDR3 has 15 amino acids. Between the trimmed V and J ends, which lost 4 bases and 0 bases, there was a span of 12 bases. The CDR3: CASSRITGMNTEAFF. The CDR3 nucleotides are TGCGCCAGCAGCCGGATTACAGGCATGAACACTGAAGCTTTCTTT.

This clonotype was observed a handful of times. The chain links TRBV11-2 to TRBJ2-5; D is undetermined. CDR3 length: 16 residues. V lost 1 base, J lost 5 bases, and 17 bases lay in between. Germline lookup yields CDR1 SGHAT and CDR2 FQNNGV. This chain's CDR3 is CASSLGIFAELETQYF. The CDR3 DNA follows: TGTGCCAGCAGCTTAGGAATCTTTGCTGAGTTGGAGACCCAGTACTTC.

This chain connects TRBV7-2 to TRBJ2-4; TRBD1 matches 9 bases. This CDR3 region has 15 residues. Germline V lookup: CDR1 SGHTA, CDR2 FQGNSA. Trimming took 4 bases from V and 7 from J; bases not matched to a gene: 8. CDR3: CASSSTSGTGNIQYF. The CDR3 region has the DNA TGTGCCAGCAGCTCGACCTCCGGGACAGGGAACATTCAGTACTTC.

This clonotype was counted between two and nine times. J is TRBJ2-1 and V is TRBV6-1; 7 bases map to TRBD2. Losses at the gene ends were 10 bases for V and 6 bases for J; bases not matched to a gene: 6. The CDR3 runs to 12 residues. Germline V gives CDR1 MNHNS, CDR2 SASEGT. The CDR3 sequence is CATARLANEQFF. For the CDR3, the DNA is TGTGCCACCGCAAGACTAGCCAATGAGCAGTTCTTC.